The clone carrying this T cell receptor beta chain has ten or more counts. The antigen remains unidentified. CDR1 and CDR2 from the germline V gene are MNHEY and SVGAGI. The CDR3 consists of 13 residues. V gave up 3 bases and J gave up 8 bases; unmatched junction bases: 4. In Maryland, USA, blood bank volunteers were the healthy controls. The data originate from a study of neurological immune-mediated disorders. General study points: HTLV-1-associated myelopathy had the most TCR clonal expansion, and multiple sclerosis had the least, less than healthy controls. Across subjects, no CDR3 amino acid sequence appeared in expanded clones of more than one subject, a finding that suggested private repertoires in all groups.

The cDNA was generated by 5'RACE with 10-nucleotide random UMIs. TCRdb reanalysed the 5' RACE reads using MiXCR and keeps one entry per CDR3 protein. The data show fewer than 85,000 distinct CDR3 sequences, 15% to 20% seen once. The origin of this receptor is a woman between 40 and 55 years old in good health. The sequencing input was PBMCs. The V gene is TRBV6-5, the J gene TRBJ2-1, with 7 bases identical to TRBD2. The CDR3: CASSYGGDHEQFF. CDR3 DNA sequence: TGTGCCAGCAGTTATGGGGGGGACCATGAGCAGTTCTTC.